The 16 T cell receptor beta chains given below trace back to one sample, sequenced in a study of cytomegalovirus exposure and HLA in healthy donors. Amplification used 60 Vbeta primers and 13 Jbeta primers. Using immunoSEQ multiplex PCR, the repertoire was profiled, and TCRdb retains in-frame clones only, with some absent. Among roughly 130,000 clones listed, around four fifths were seen once. The sequenced material came from PBMCs. These TCRs come from a boy aged 5-17 years in good health and CMV-seronegative.

This clone has a single count. The chain recombines TRBV27 with TRBJ2-7, with 11 bases identical to TRBD2. The CDR3 covers 16 residues. Germline-derived CDR1 and CDR2 are MNHEY and SMNVEV (reference sequence). V dropped 5 bases and J dropped 1; count of bases not matched to a gene: 7. CDR3 loop: CASSPHTSGSSYEQYF. The CDR3 nucleotides are TGTGCCAGCAGTCCCCATACTAGCGGGAGTTCCTACGAGCAGTACTTC.

The chain employs TRBV6-6 and TRBJ2-7, with TRBD1 matching over 8 bases. In germline, CDR1 is MNHNY, CDR2 SVGAGI (reference sequence). CDR3 size: 16 residues. V shed 6 bases, J shed 0 bases, and the junction held 10 bases outside the gene matches. The DNA for the CDR3 is TGTGCCAGCAGCCCACGGACAGGGAGAGTCTCCTACGAGCAGTACTTC. This codes for CASSPRTGRVSYEQYF.

This clone was seen once. The rearrangement links TRBV5-1 to TRBJ1-1; perhaps TRBD1 as D (5 bases). Germline lookup yields CDR1 SGHRS and CDR2 YFSETQ. The CDR3 contains 16 residues. Trimming took off 3 bases at V and 6 bases at J, with 21 bases between the two ends. The CDR3 protein is CASSYFEAGRDPEAFF. Written as DNA, the CDR3 is TGCGCCAGCAGCTACTTCGAGGCGGGGCGCGATCCTGAAGCTTTCTTT.

This chain uses TRBV19 with TRBJ1-1, with 8 positions matching TRBD1. The CDR3 runs 13 residues. The junction had 2 bases not matched to a gene; V was cut back by 7 bases and J by 1 base. The germline gives CDR1 LNHDA, CDR2 SQIVND (reference sequence). CDR3 protein: CASIDRGNTEAFF. The CDR3 bases are TGTGCCAGTATCGACAGGGGGAACACTGAAGCTTTCTTT.

The genes are TRBV6-6 and TRBJ1-5; tentative D call: TRBD1 (6 bases). From germline, CDR1 is MNHNY and CDR2 SVGAGI (reference sequence). The CDR3 length is 16 residues. V was pared by 6 bases and J by 2 bases, with 17 bases between. This CDR3 reads CASRSRGEGGNQPQHF. CDR3 DNA sequence: TGTGCCAGCAGGAGTAGAGGTGAGGGGGGCAATCAGCCCCAGCATTTT.

The chain combines TRBV4-1 with TRBJ2-7; D perhaps matches TRBD1 (7 bases). This CDR3 has 18 amino acids. V was cut by 0 bases and J by 2 bases, with 20 bases left in between. CDR1 and CDR2 (germline): MGHRA, YSYEKL. CDR3 region: CASSQEPGGRGLAYEQYF. The CDR3 DNA sequence: TGCGCCAGCAGCCAAGAGCCAGGGGGGCGCGGGCTAGCCTACGAGCAGTACTTC.

The gene calls are TRBV1 and TRBJ1-1; TRBD1, the table's D call, was not compared with the DNA. TRBV1 is a pseudogene locus. The CDR3 loop spans 16 amino acids. The CDR3 spells CTNTMERDPRDTEAFF. CDR3 sequence (DNA): TGCACAAATACCATGGAGCGAGACCCCAGGGACACTGAAGCTTTCTTT.

The V call is TRBV2, the J call TRBJ1-6, with D unclear. Per germline, CDR1 SNHLY and CDR2 FYNNEI. Trimming took 3 bases from V and 9 from J, leaving 6 bases between them. This CDR3 is built from 12 residues. The CDR3 DNA sequence: TGTGCCAGCAGTGATCCACTTTCACCCCTCCACTTT. It is translated as CASSDPLSPLHF. Combining the CDR3 with reference TRBV2 and TRBJ1-6 gives the whole variable domain EPEVTQTPSHQVTQMGQEVILRCVPISNHLYFYWYRQILGQKVEFLVSFYNNEISEKSEIFDDQFSVERPDGSNFTLKIRSTKLEDSAMYFCASSDPLSPLHFGNGTRLTVT.

The V call is TRBV6-6, the J call TRBJ1-1; a possible D gene is TRBD1 (6 bases). The length of the CDR3 is 12 residues. V was clipped by 11 bases and J by 4 bases, with 14 bases between them. CDR1 and CDR2 (germline): MNHNY, SVGAGI (reference sequence). The CDR3 DNA reads as TGTGCCGGGGGGGCGCGAGGCACTGAAGCTTTCTTT. Translated: CAGGARGTEAFF.

This clone was counted only a few times. CDR3 nucleotides: TGTGCCAGTAGTATCGGTGTGGGACTAGCGGGATTTTTGACCGTTGACATCTCCGGGGAGCTGTTTTTT. It specifies CASSIGVGLAGFLTVDISGELFF. This chain connects TRBV19 to TRBJ2-2, with TRBD2 matching over 13 bases. The germline gives CDR1 LNHDA, CDR2 SQIVND (reference sequence). CDR3 length: 23 amino acids. J was trimmed by 6 bases and V by 3 bases; bases with no gene match: 25.

The V and J genes are TRBV2 and TRBJ2-1; 10 bases are shared with TRBD2. CDR1 and CDR2 from the germline V gene are SNHLY and FYNNEI. CDR3 length equals 14 residues. V was clipped by 7 bases and J by 6 bases; unmatched bases: 6. CDR3 DNA sequence: TGTGCCAGCACCGATCGGACTAGCGGCAATGAGCAGTTCTTC. It codes for CASTDRTSGNEQFF. Drawing the rest from reference TRBV2 and TRBJ2-1, the complete variable domain is EPEVTQTPSHQVTQMGQEVILRCVPISNHLYFYWYRQILGQKVEFLVSFYNNEISEKSEIFDDQFSVERPDGSNFTLKIRSTKLEDSAMYFCASTDRTSGNEQFFGPGTRLTVL.

This clone was seen more than once but under ten times. This chain joins TRBV5-6 and TRBJ2-2, with TRBD1 as a possible D gene (6 bases). The CDR3 has 14 residues. The V end lost 4 bases, the J end lost 6 bases, and 13 bases lay between the germline ends. CDR1 and CDR2 (germline): SGHDT, YYEEEE. CDR3 in amino acids: CASSPGVYSGELFF. Written as DNA, the CDR3 is TGTGCCAGCAGCCCAGGGGTGTACTCCGGGGAGCTGTTTTTT.

V and J are TRBV5-1 and TRBJ1-1, with D perhaps TRBD1 (5 bases). Germline V lookup: CDR1 SGHRS, CDR2 YFSETQ. The CDR3 extends over 16 amino acids. The V end was cut by 6 bases, the J end by 0 bases, with 18 bases between. The CDR3 spells CASTLRASQMNTEAFF. The DNA for the CDR3 is TGCGCCAGCACCCTCAGGGCGTCCCAGATGAACACTGAAGCTTTCTTT.

The V gene is TRBV27, the J gene TRBJ2-2; D possibly corresponds to TRBD2 (5 bases). Germline CDR1 MNHEY, CDR2 SMNVEV (reference sequence). CDR3 length equals 15 residues. The V gene lost 0 bases and the J gene lost 1 base, with 6 bases spanning the gap. CDR3 coding DNA: TGTGCCAGCAGTTTATCCAGCGGGAACACCGGGGAGCTGTTTTTT. Protein: CASSLSSGNTGELFF.

This clone has a handful of counts. This chain links TRBV5-1 with TRBJ2-1; a weak D match, TRBD1 (6 bases). CDR3 length: 15 amino acids. Trimming shortened V by 1 base and J by 0 bases, and 8 bases separated the two germline ends. Per germline, CDR1 SGHRS and CDR2 YFSETQ. For the CDR3, the DNA is TGCGCCAGCAGCTTGACAGGGAGCTCCTACAATGAGCAGTTCTTC. As protein: CASSLTGSSYNEQFF.

This clone was recorded once. The V call is TRBV6-5, the J call TRBJ2-5; D perhaps matches TRBD2 (5 bases). From germline, CDR1 is MNHEY and CDR2 SVGAGI. CDR3 length: 13 amino acids. V dropped 10 bases and J dropped 4 bases, with 16 bases sitting between them. The CDR3 loop reads CATLRTEAETQYF. CDR3 DNA sequence: TGTGCCACCCTAAGAACGGAGGCAGAGACCCAGTACTTC.